One sample yielded the 12 T cell receptor beta chains listed below, sequenced in a study of early T cells in non-severe SARS-CoV-2 infection. Each CDR3 protein is one row after TCRdb ran MiXCR on the 5' RACE reads. This table holds some 50,000 distinct CDR3 sequences, 3.5% to 5% found once. The sample taken for sequencing was whole blood. The receptors here all came from an adult who was a healthcare worker with PCR-confirmed SARS-CoV-2 infection or an uninfected control (not recorded which).

This clonotype was counted at least ten times. The chain couples TRBV25-1 to TRBJ2-2; the D is unclear. CDR1 MGHDK and CDR2 SYGVNS come from the germline V gene. The CDR3 runs 12 residues. The ends were cut back, 7 bases at V and 5 bases at J, with 8 bases in the middle. CDR3 region: CASMAVTGELFF. The CDR3 nucleotides read TGTGCCAGCATGGCTGTAACCGGGGAGCTGTTTTTT.

This clonotype was seen many times. The chain couples TRBV7-9 to TRBJ2-7, with 14 nucleotides matching TRBD2. Germline CDR1 is SEHNR and CDR2 is FQNEAQ (reference sequence). Trimming at V came to 4 bases and at J to 7 bases, leaving 15 bases not matched to a gene. This CDR3 contains 18 residues. The CDR3 spells CASSSPTGTSGSSREQYF. CDR3 in DNA: TGTGCCAGCAGCTCCCCCACTGGGACTAGCGGGAGTTCGCGGGAGCAGTACTTC.

This clonotype was observed at least ten times. The chain carries TRBV5-1 and TRBJ2-2, with D uncertain. The length of the CDR3 is 15 residues. V was cut by 0 bases and J by 4 bases, with 10 bases left in between. Per the germline V gene, CDR1 is SGHRS and CDR2 is YFSETQ. The CDR3 DNA follows: TGCGCCAGCAGCTTGGCCGTCAGAGTCACCGGGGAGCTGTTTTTT. Its translation is CASSLAVRVTGELFF.

This clonotype was observed at least ten times. V is TRBV5-5 and J is TRBJ1-4; 11 bases align to TRBD1. This CDR3 is 16 amino acids long. V lost 0 bases and J lost 7; bases outside the gene matches: 5. CDR1 and CDR2 from the germline V gene are SGHKS and YYEKEE (reference sequence). The CDR3, as DNA: TGTGCCAGCAGCTTGGCCTCCGGACAGGGGGCTGAAAAACTGTTTTTT. This translates into CASSLASGQGAEKLFF.

This clonotype was seen many times. The rearrangement links TRBV7-3 to TRBJ1-5, with 9 bases lining up with TRBD1. Losses at the gene ends were 5 bases for V and 5 bases for J; bases not matched to a gene: 7. The CDR3 consists of 15 residues. Germline CDR1 is SGHTA and CDR2 is FQGTGA. DNA for the CDR3: TGTGCCAGCAGCCCGGGACAGGGTAACCATCAGCCCCAGCATTTT. It yields the protein CASSPGQGNHQPQHF.

At least ten counts were recorded for this clonotype. The chain has TRBV20-1 and TRBJ2-2; 7 positions match TRBD2. The CDR3 sequence is 15 residues long. The trim removed 4 bases at V and 8 bases at J, leaving 13 bases unmatched. Germline V gene sequence: CDR1 DFQATT, CDR2 SNEGSKA (reference sequence). CDR3 region: CSATSTGLVGGELFF. CDR3 nucleotides: TGCAGTGCTACCTCTACAGGACTAGTGGGTGGGGAGCTGTTTTTT.

This clonotype was picked up many times. The chain links TRBV5-5 to TRBJ2-7; possibly TRBD1 for D (6 bases). The CDR3 loop spans 15 amino acids. Germline V gene sequence: CDR1 SGHKS, CDR2 YYEKEE (reference sequence). V lost 4 bases to trimming and J lost 2 bases, with 16 bases between them. The CDR3 loop is CASSARTVVTYEQYF. Written as DNA, the CDR3 is TGTGCCAGCAGCGCCAGGACAGTGGTTACCTACGAGCAGTACTTC.

This clonotype has just a few counts. V gene TRBV21-1 combines with J gene TRBJ2-2; the D call TRBD1 from the table was never checked on the DNA. TRBV21-1 is reported as a pseudogene. The CDR3 length is 18 residues. CDR3 DNA: TGTGCCAGCAGCAAAGACGGGGGGCAGCTCCCCCCAACCGGGGAGCTGTTTTTT. It translates to CASSKDGGQLPPTGELFF.

In this sample, this clonotype turned up many times. The chain has TRBV10-2 and TRBJ2-3; TRBD2 is a possible D gene (6 bases). Germline loops: CDR1 WSHSY, CDR2 SAAADI. Trimming cost V 1 base and J 10 bases, with 9 bases left between them. This CDR3 has 12 residues. CDR3 residues: CASSEWRDSQYF. In DNA, the CDR3 is TGCGCCAGCAGTGAGTGGAGGGACTCGCAGTATTTT.

This clonotype showed up many times. The chain is built from TRBV11-3 and TRBJ2-2, with D tentatively TRBD1 or TRBD2 (5 bases each). Deletions cut 2 bases from V and 7 bases from J, with 11 bases between. Germline assignment: CDR1 SGHNT and CDR2 YENEEA. The CDR3 sequence is 14 residues long. The CDR3 DNA reads TGTGCCAGCAGCTTAACACGGGGCGGCGGGGAGCTGTTTTTT. Its translation is CASSLTRGGGELFF.

There are a few counts of this clonotype. The chain employs TRBV3-1 and TRBJ2-2, with D perhaps TRBD1 (6 bases). Trimming took 4 bases from V and 3 from J, leaving 9 bases between them. Per the germline V gene, CDR1 is LGHDT and CDR2 is YNNKEL (reference sequence). The CDR3 loop spans 14 amino acids. The CDR3 bases are TGTGCCAGCAGCCTCGGACAGCACACCGGGGAGCTGTTTTTT. Translation gives CASSLGQHTGELFF.

This clonotype appeared many times. The J gene is TRBJ2-2, the V gene TRBV19, with D possibly being TRBD1 (6 bases). There are 16 residues in the CDR3. The V and J ends lost 7 bases and 3 bases respectively, with 18 bases between them. CDR1 LNHDA and CDR2 SQIVND come from the germline V gene (reference sequence). Here the CDR3 DNA reads TGTGCCAGTACCCCTGGGGGCAGGGCGGACACCGGGGAGCTGTTTTTT. Its translation is CASTPGGRADTGELFF.